This T cell receptor beta chain originates from a study of blood T cell repertoires in COVID-19. Study background: Both acute and convalescent COVID-19 samples were obtained from the United States, Italy and Spain. PBMCs, B-cell-depleted T cells, or T cells were the source of the cDNA or gDNA that made up the material.

Germline V gene lookup returns CDR1 MRHNA and CDR2 SNTAGT. The CDR3 has 14 residues. Trimming removed 8 bases from V and 7 bases from J; junction bases left unmatched: 8. This clone has more than one count but fewer than ten. Method: immunoSEQ multiplex PCR; TCRdb's copy keeps in-frame clones and lacks some. The sample holds some 240,000 clones, just under 85% seen once. Sequenced: peripheral blood. This receptor was identified in a woman older than 75 with acute or convalescent COVID-19. J is TRBJ1-6 and V is TRBV6-4; 7 bases map to TRBD1. For the CDR3, the DNA is TGTGCCAGCCGACTTGGGACAGTGAATTCACCCCTCCACTTT. Its translation: CASRLGTVNSPLHF.